Shown below are 26 T cell receptor beta chains from a single sample sequenced in a study of cytomegalovirus exposure and HLA in healthy donors. PCR used 60 Vbeta primers and 13 Jbeta primers. The repertoire was sequenced with immunoSEQ multiplex PCR; TCRdb's copy has only in-frame clones and lacks some. The sample lists under 200,000 clones; roughly 80% were seen once. Sequencing used PBMCs. The receptors stem from a man aged 50-60 years in good health and CMV-seronegative.

This clone was counted a few times. The gene calls are TRBV7-9 and TRBJ2-7; D unclear. CDR3 length: 14 residues. Germline V CDR1 and CDR2: SEHNR, FQNEAQ (reference sequence). Trimming removed 5 bases at V and 3 bases at J, with 14 bases between. CDR3 sequence (DNA): TGTGCCAGCAGCGACCTGGGTAGACACTACGAGCAGTACTTC. It codes for CASSDLGRHYEQYF. The full variable domain, in which reference TRBV7-9 and TRBJ2-7 provide the parts outside the CDR3, is DTGVSQNPRHKITKRGQNVTFRCDPISEHNRLYWYRQTLGQGPEFLTYFQNEAQLEKSRLLSDRFSAERPKGSFSTLEIQRTEQGDSAMYLCASSDLGRHYEQYFGPGTRLTVT.

The chain links TRBV5-5 to TRBJ1-2; TRBD1 matches 7 bases. Germline-derived CDR1 and CDR2 are SGHKS and YYEKEE (reference sequence). V lost 4 bases, J lost 7 bases, and 10 bases stayed unmatched. The CDR3 covers 14 residues. CDR3 sequence reads: CASSPQTGLGGYTF. The CDR3 bases are TGTGCCAGCAGCCCGCAGACAGGGCTGGGTGGCTACACCTTC.

Of note for this clone: Other nucleotide sequences in the sample specify the same CDR3. The chain combines TRBV18 with TRBJ1-1; D ambiguous. CDR3 length: 16 amino acids. CDR1 is KGHSH, CDR2 LQKENI, per germline. The ends were cut back, 0 bases at V and 0 bases at J, with 11 bases in the middle. The CDR3 region has the DNA TGTGCCAGCTCACCACCGGCAGCGGGCCTGAACACTGAAGCTTTCTTT. It encodes CASSPPAAGLNTEAFF.

The chain links TRBV6-5 to TRBJ2-7; 8 bases are shared with TRBD1. Germline CDR1 MNHEY, CDR2 SVGAGI. The trim removed 0 bases at V and 3 bases at J, leaving 4 bases unmatched. The length of the CDR3 is 15 residues. The CDR3 spells CASSYSGQGIYEQYF. CDR3 nucleotides: TGTGCCAGCAGTTACTCAGGACAGGGAATCTACGAGCAGTACTTC.

The chain links TRBV5-1 to TRBJ1-1, with TRBD1 matching over 7 bases. After removal of 4 bases from V and 0 bases from J, the junction contained 12 bases not matched to a gene. The CDR3 runs 17 residues. In germline, CDR1 is SGHRS, CDR2 YFSETQ. As DNA, the CDR3 is TGCGCCAGCAGCGCGGGGACAGTTCCACCAATGAACACTGAAGCTTTCTTT. This encodes CASSAGTVPPMNTEAFF.

The CDR3 nucleotides read TGCGCCAGCAGCTTGACAGGGGGCCCCACTAATGAAAAACTGTTTTTT. As protein: CASSLTGGPTNEKLFF. The gene calls are TRBV5-1 and TRBJ1-4; 9 bases map to TRBD1. The CDR3 extends over 16 amino acids. Per germline, CDR1 SGHRS and CDR2 YFSETQ. Trimming removed 1 base from V and 2 bases from J; junction bases left unmatched: 3.

About this clone itself: The same CDR3 also results from other DNA sequences found in this sample. This sequence joins TRBV10-3 and TRBJ1-1; 7 bases fit TRBD1. Germline V gene data show CDR1 as ENHRY and CDR2 as SYGVKD. J gave up 3 bases and V 6 bases, and 4 bases lay outside the gene matches. This CDR3 region has 13 residues. The CDR3 DNA sequence: TGTGCCATCAGGAGAGGGACAGACACTGAAGCTTTCTTT. Protein product: CAIRRGTDTEAFF.

This clone has more than one count but fewer than ten. V is TRBV2 and J is TRBJ2-1; 11 positions match TRBD2. Germline CDR1 is SNHLY and CDR2 is FYNNEI. CDR3 length: 16 amino acids. J lost 9 bases, V lost 6 bases, and 13 bases had no gene match. CDR3 sequence reads: CASSSVLAGGYGEQFF. Written as DNA, the CDR3 is TGTGCCAGCAGCAGCGTCCTAGCGGGGGGTTACGGTGAGCAGTTCTTC. Together with reference TRBV2 and TRBJ2-1, the CDR3 gives the full variable domain: EPEVTQTPSHQVTQMGQEVILRCVPISNHLYFYWYRQILGQKVEFLVSFYNNEISEKSEIFDDQFSVERPDGSNFTLKIRSTKLEDSAMYFCASSSVLAGGYGEQFFGPGTRLTVL.

The chain combines TRBV7-3 with TRBJ2-1, with unresolved D. Germline CDR1 is SGHTA and CDR2 is FQGTGA. V gave up 2 bases and J gave up 2 bases, with 10 bases separating them. CDR3 length equals 15 residues. CDR3 protein: CASSLSRLAYNEQFF. The CDR3 DNA follows: TGTGCCAGCAGCTTATCAAGGCTAGCCTACAATGAGCAGTTCTTC. Full variable domain (outside the CDR3, taken from reference TRBV7-3 and TRBJ2-1): GAGVSQTPSNKVTEKGKYVELRCDPISGHTALYWYRQSLGQGPEFLIYFQGTGAADDSGLPNDRFFAVRPEGSVSTLKIQRTERGDSAVYLCASSLSRLAYNEQFFGPGTRLTVL.

The chain employs TRBV6-5 and TRBJ2-5; D not resolved. The germline V and J ends were trimmed by 2 bases and 4 bases, with 11 bases remaining between them. Looked up from germline, CDR1 is MNHEY and CDR2 is SVGAGI. This CDR3 region has 14 residues. The CDR3 DNA follows: TGTGCCAGCAGTTACACGGTGTTCTCAGAGACCCAGTACTTC. Translated: CASSYTVFSETQYF.

The chain employs TRBV5-5 and TRBJ2-4; D perhaps matches TRBD1 (5 bases). V lost 0 bases and J 2 bases, leaving 9 bases between the germline ends. The germline gives CDR1 SGHKS, CDR2 YYEKEE (reference sequence). The CDR3 length is 15 residues. The CDR3 is CASSLEGLSKNIQYF. The CDR3 bases are TGTGCCAGCAGCTTGGAGGGGCTATCCAAAAACATTCAGTACTTC.

This clone was seen a single time. The rearrangement uses TRBV27 and TRBJ1-5; TRBD1 matches at 8 bases. Germline V gives CDR1 MNHEY, CDR2 SMNVEV (reference sequence). This CDR3 spans 13 amino acids. V shed 6 bases, J shed 7 bases, and the junction held 5 bases outside the gene matches. The CDR3 loop reads CASSRTGNQPQHF. The DNA of the CDR3 is TGTGCCAGCAGCCGGACAGGGAACCAGCCCCAGCATTTT.

There are a few counts of this clone. The genes are TRBV5-1 and TRBJ2-5; the match to TRBD2 covers 10 bases. Germline V gene data show CDR1 as SGHRS and CDR2 as YFSETQ. CDR3 length: 14 amino acids. V lost 1 base to trimming and J lost 5 bases; unmatched junction nucleotides: 2. The CDR3 here is CASSLKLAGETQYF. CDR3 nucleotide sequence: TGCGCCAGCAGCTTGAAACTAGCGGGGGAGACCCAGTACTTC.

The V gene is TRBV15, the J gene TRBJ2-3, with D possibly matching TRBD2 (5 bases). V lost 3 bases and J 3 bases, leaving 13 bases between the germline ends. The CDR3 has 15 amino acids. The germline gives CDR1 LNHNV, CDR2 YYDKDF (reference sequence). CDR3 amino acids: CATSRRRDQTDTQYF. The CDR3 DNA follows: TGTGCCACCAGCAGGCGCCGGGATCAAACAGATACGCAGTATTTT. Full variable domain (rest looked up from reference TRBV15 and TRBJ2-3): DAMVIQNPRYQVTQFGKPVTLSCSQTLNHNVMYWYQQKSSQAPKLLFHYYDKDFNNEADTPDNFQSRRPNTSFCFLDIRSPGLGDTAMYLCATSRRRDQTDTQYFGPGTRLTVL.

The chain links TRBV5-5 to TRBJ2-7; weak D call: TRBD2 (5 bases). This CDR3 has 11 amino acids. CDR1 and CDR2 from the germline V gene are SGHKS and YYEKEE (reference sequence). V was cut by 3 bases and J by 5 bases, with 6 bases left in between. CDR3 bases: TGTGCCAGCAGCTACGGGGACGAGCAGTACTTC. This sequence encodes CASSYGDEQYF.

The chain is built from TRBV6-1 and TRBJ1-1; D perhaps matches TRBD1 (5 bases). Trimming shortened V by 6 bases and J by 0 bases, and 8 bases separated the two germline ends. The CDR3 is 13 amino acids. Germline values: CDR1 MNHNS, CDR2 SASEGT. Here the CDR3 reads CASRRGLNTEAFF. The CDR3 DNA reads TGTGCCAGCAGAAGGGGCTTGAACACTGAAGCTTTCTTT.

The rearrangement links TRBV6-4 to TRBJ1-1; D not resolved. The germline gives CDR1 MRHNA, CDR2 SNTAGT. This CDR3 comprises 13 residues. Trimming stripped 6 bases from V and 8 bases from J, with 16 bases between. In DNA, the CDR3 is TGTGCCAGCAGGACGGGTGAGAGCCACGAAGCTTTCTTT. It encodes CASRTGESHEAFF.

The chain employs TRBV7-2 and TRBJ1-3; D is unresolved. The germline gives CDR1 SGHTA, CDR2 FQGNSA. The CDR3 loop spans 10 amino acids. V was clipped by 8 bases and J by 6 bases, with 5 bases between them. DNA for the CDR3: TGTGCCAGCGGCCCAAACACCATATATTTT. This translates into CASGPNTIYF.

The rearrangement uses TRBV29-1 and TRBJ2-3; TRBD1 agrees at 7 bases. Germline V gives CDR1 SQVTM, CDR2 ANQGSEA. J was trimmed by 3 bases and V by 4 bases; bases with no gene match: 1. This CDR3 contains 12 residues. Here the CDR3 reads CSVGQGTDTQYF. The CDR3 DNA follows: TGCAGCGTTGGACAGGGTACAGATACGCAGTATTTT.

This clone showed up just once. V usage is TRBV5-4 and J usage is TRBJ2-3, with 10 positions matching TRBD1. Unmatched junction bases numbered 14, after V lost 2 bases and J lost 14 bases. From germline, CDR1 is SGHNT and CDR2 YYREEE (reference sequence). The CDR3 extends over 15 amino acids. CDR3 bases: TGTGCCAGCAGCTTCTCCCCCCCGGGACAGGGGCCGTCGTATTTT. This encodes CASSFSPPGQGPSYF.

The V gene is TRBV20-1, the J gene TRBJ1-1, with D hard to call. Per the germline V gene, CDR1 is DFQATT and CDR2 is SNEGSKA (reference sequence). Trimming stripped 3 bases from V and 5 bases from J, with 7 bases between. The CDR3 loop spans 11 amino acids. The DNA for the CDR3 is TGCAGTGCTAGTCGGGGTACTGAAGCTTTCTTT. As protein: CSASRGTEAFF.

V gene TRBV12-5 combines with J gene TRBJ1-1; perhaps TRBD1 as D (5 bases). This CDR3 has 15 amino acids. Germline V gives CDR1 LGHNT, CDR2 FRNRAP. V gave up 2 bases and J gave up 3 bases, with 13 bases separating them. CDR3: CASGLKSGLHTEAFF. The CDR3 nucleotides are TGTGCTAGTGGTTTGAAATCAGGGTTGCACACTGAAGCTTTCTTT. Full variable domain (remainder filled in from reference TRBV12-5 and TRBJ1-1): DARVTQTPRHKVTEMGQEVTMRCQPILGHNTVFWYRQTMMQGLELLAYFRNRAPLDDSGMPKDRFSAEMPDATLATLKIQPSEPRDSAVYFCASGLKSGLHTEAFFGQGTRLTVV.

This chain connects TRBV6-5 to TRBJ2-2, with 8 bases that match TRBD1. The germline V gene encodes CDR1 MNHEY and CDR2 SVGAGI. The trim removed 2 bases at V and 5 bases at J, leaving 4 bases unmatched. This CDR3 region has 15 residues. CDR3 nucleotide sequence: TGTGCCAGCAGTTACCAGACAGGGGATACCGGGGAGCTGTTTTTT. It encodes CASSYQTGDTGELFF.

This rearrangement joins TRBV30 to TRBJ2-1, with D perhaps TRBD2 (6 bases). CDR3 length: 13 residues. V lost 3 bases, J lost 3 bases, and 9 bases lay in between. Looked up from germline, CDR1 is GTSNPN and CDR2 is SVGIG (reference sequence). The CDR3 coding sequence is TGTGCCTGGAGGGGACTGGACTACAATGAGCAGTTCTTC. Translating it yields CAWRGLDYNEQFF.

The V gene is TRBV7-8, the J gene TRBJ2-1; tentatively, D is TRBD1 (7 bases). From germline, CDR1 is SGHVS and CDR2 FQNEAQ. This CDR3 has 15 amino acids. The V gene lost 5 bases and the J gene lost 6 bases, with 17 bases spanning the gap. CDR3 bases: TGTGCCAGCAGCGCGGGACAGTCGTTAGTCAATGAGCAGTTCTTC. Translated: CASSAGQSLVNEQFF.

The chain employs TRBV11-2 and TRBJ2-3, with a possible D match to TRBD1 (6 bases). Between the trimmed V and J ends, which lost 0 bases and 2 bases, there was a span of 15 bases. The germline CDR1 and CDR2 sequences are SGHAT and FQNNGV. The CDR3 spans 17 residues. The CDR3 protein is CASSLDSRTAFTDTQYF. In DNA form, the CDR3 reads TGTGCCAGCAGCTTAGACTCACGGACAGCATTCACAGATACGCAGTATTTT.